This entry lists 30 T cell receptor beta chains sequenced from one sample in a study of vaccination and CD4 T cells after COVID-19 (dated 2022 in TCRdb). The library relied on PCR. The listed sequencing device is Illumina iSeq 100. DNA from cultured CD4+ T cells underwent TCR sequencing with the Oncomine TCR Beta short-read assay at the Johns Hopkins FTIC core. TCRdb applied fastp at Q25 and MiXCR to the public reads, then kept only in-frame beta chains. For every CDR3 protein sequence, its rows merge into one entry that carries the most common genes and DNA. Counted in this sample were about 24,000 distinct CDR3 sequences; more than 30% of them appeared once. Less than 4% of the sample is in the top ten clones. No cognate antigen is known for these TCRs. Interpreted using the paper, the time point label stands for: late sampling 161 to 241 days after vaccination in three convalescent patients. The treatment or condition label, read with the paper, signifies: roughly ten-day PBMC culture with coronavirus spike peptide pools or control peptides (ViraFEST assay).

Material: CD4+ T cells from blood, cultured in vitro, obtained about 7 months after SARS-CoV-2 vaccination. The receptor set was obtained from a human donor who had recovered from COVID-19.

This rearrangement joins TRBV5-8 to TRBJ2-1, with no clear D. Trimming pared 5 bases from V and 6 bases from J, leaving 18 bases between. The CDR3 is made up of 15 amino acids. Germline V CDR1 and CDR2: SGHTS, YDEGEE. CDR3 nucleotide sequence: TGTGCCAGCAGTGCCCGTGACGCCCCGAGCAATGAGCAGTTCTTC. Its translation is CASSARDAPSNEQFF.

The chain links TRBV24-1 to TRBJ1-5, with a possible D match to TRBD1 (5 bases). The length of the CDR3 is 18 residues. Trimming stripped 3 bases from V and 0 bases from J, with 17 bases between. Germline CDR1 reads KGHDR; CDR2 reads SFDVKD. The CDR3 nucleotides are TGTGCCACCAGTGATGGGGGAACCTGGGATTTTAGCAATCAGCCCCAGCATTTT. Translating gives CATSDGGTWDFSNQPQHF.

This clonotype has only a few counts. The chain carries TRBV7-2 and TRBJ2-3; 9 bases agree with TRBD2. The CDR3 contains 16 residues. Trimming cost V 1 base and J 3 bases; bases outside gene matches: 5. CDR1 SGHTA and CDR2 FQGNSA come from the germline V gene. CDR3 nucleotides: TGTGCCAGCAGCTTAGATTGGCTAGCGGGGACAGATACGCAGTATTTT. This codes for CASSLDWLAGTDTQYF.

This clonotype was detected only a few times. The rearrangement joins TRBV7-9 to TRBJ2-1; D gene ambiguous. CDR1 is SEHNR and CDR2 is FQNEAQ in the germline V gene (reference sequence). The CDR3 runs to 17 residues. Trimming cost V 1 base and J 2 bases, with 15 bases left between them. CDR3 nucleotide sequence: TGTGCCAGCAGCTTAGGAGGTCTAGGTGGGGCCTACAATGAGCAGTTCTTC. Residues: CASSLGGLGGAYNEQFF.

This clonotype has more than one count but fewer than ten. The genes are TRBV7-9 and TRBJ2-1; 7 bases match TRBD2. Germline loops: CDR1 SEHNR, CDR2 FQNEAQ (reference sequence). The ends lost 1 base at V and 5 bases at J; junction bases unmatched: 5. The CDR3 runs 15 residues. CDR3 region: CASSLVPGLNNEQFF. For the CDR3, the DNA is TGTGCCAGCAGCTTAGTGCCGGGACTAAACAATGAGCAGTTCTTC.

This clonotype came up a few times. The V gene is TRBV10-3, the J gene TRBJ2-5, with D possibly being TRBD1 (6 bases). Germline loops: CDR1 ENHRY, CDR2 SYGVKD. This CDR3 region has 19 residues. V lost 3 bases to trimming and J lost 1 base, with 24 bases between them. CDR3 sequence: CAISESWQGIRGGQETQYF. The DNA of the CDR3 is TGTGCCATCAGTGAATCATGGCAGGGGATTAGGGGTGGCCAAGAGACCCAGTACTTC.

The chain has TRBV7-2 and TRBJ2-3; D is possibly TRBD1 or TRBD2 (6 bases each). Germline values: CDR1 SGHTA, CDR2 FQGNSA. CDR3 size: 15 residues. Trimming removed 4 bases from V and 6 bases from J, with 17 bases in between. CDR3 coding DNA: TGTGCCAGCAGCTCTTCAGGGGTGCGGGGTGATACGCAGTATTTT. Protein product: CASSSSGVRGDTQYF.

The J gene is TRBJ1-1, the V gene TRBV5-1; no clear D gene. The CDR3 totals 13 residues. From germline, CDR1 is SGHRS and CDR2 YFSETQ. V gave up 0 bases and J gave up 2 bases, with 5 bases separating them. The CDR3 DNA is TGCGCCAGCAGCTTGGCCTCTAACACTGAAGCTTTCTTT. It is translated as CASSLASNTEAFF.

The DNA for the CDR3 is TGTGCCAGCAGTTTACCAGACACAACCACAGATACGCAGTATTTT. This sequence encodes CASSLPDTTTDTQYF. The V call is TRBV28, the J call TRBJ2-3; D is unclear. CDR1 MDHEN and CDR2 SYDVKM come from the germline V gene. The CDR3 length is 15 residues. With 2 bases removed from V and 2 bases from J, the gap between germline ends came to 11 bases.

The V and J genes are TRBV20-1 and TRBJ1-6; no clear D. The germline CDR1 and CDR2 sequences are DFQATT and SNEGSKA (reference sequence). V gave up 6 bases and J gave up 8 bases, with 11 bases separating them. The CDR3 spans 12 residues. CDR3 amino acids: CSASLGDSPLHF. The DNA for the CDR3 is TGCAGTGCGTCTCTGGGAGATTCACCCCTCCACTTT.

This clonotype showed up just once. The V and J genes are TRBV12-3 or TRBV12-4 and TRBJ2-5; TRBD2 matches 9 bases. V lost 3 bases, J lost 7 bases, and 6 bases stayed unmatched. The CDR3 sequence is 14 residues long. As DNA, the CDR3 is TGTGCCAGCAGTTTTCGGCGGGGACTAGCGACCCAGTACTTC. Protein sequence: CASSFRRGLATQYF.

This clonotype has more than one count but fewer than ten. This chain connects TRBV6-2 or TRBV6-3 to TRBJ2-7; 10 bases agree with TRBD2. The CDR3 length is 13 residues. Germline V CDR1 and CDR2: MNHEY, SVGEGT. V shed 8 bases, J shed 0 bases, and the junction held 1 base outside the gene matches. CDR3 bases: TGTGCCAGCCGGACTAGCGGCTCCTACGAGCAGTACTTC. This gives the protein CASRTSGSYEQYF.

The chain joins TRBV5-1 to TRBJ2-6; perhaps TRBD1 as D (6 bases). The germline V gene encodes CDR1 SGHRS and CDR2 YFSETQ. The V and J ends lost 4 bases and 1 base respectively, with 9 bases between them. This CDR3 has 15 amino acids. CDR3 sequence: CASSPTGSGANVLTF. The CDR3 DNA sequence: TGCGCCAGCAGCCCCACAGGGTCTGGGGCCAACGTCCTGACTTTC.

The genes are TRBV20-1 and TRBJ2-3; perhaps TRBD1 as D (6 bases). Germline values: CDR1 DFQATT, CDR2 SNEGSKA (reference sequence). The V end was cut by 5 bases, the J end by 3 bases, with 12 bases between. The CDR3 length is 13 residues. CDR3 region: CSASPQGTDTQYF. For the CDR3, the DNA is TGCAGTGCTTCACCACAGGGTACAGATACGCAGTATTTT.

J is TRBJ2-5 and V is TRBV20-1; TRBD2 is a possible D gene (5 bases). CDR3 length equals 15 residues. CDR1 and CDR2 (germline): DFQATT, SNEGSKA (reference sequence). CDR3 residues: CRVTGRGSGQETQYF. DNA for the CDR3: TGCCGAGTGACGGGCCGGGGTTCAGGTCAAGAGACCCAGTACTTC.

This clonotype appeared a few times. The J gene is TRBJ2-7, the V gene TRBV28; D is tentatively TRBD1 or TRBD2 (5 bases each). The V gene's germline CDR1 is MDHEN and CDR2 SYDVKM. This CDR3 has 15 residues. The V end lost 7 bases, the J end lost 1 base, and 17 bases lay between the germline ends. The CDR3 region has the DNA TGTGCCAGCATGCTGAGGGGTGGCGTATCCTACGAGCAGTACTTC. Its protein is CASMLRGGVSYEQYF. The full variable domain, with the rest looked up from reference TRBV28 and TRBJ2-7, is DVKVTQSSRYLVKRTGEKVFLECVQDMDHENMFWYRQDPGLGLRLIYFSYDVKMKEKGDIPEGYSVSREKKERFSLILESASTNQTSMYLCASMLRGGVSYEQYFGPGTRLTVT.

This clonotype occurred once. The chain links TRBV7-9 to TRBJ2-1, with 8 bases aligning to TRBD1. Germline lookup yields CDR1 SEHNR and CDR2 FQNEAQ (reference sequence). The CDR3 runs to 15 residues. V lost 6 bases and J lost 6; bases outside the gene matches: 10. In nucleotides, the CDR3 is TGTGCCAGCAGGAAAGGGACAGGAGATCCCAATGAGCAGTTCTTC. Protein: CASRKGTGDPNEQFF.

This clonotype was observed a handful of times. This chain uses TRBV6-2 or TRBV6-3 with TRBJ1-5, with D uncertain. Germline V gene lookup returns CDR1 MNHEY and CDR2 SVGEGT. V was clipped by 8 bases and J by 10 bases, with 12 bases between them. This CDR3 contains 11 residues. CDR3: CASSTTRPQHF. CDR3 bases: TGTGCCAGCTCCACCACCCGACCCCAGCATTTT.

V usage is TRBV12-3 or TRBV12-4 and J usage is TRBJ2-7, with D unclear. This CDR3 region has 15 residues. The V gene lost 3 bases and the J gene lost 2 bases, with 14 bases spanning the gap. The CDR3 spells CASSFGTLRTYEQYF. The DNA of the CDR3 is TGTGCCAGCAGTTTTGGAACTCTCCGTACCTACGAGCAGTACTTC.

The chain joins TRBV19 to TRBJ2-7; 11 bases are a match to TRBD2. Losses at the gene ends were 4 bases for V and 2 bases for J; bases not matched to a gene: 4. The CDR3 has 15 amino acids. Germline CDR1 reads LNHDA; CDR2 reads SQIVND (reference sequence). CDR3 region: CASSRNSGRAYEQYF. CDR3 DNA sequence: TGTGCCAGTAGTAGAAATAGCGGGAGGGCCTACGAGCAGTACTTC.

The CDR3 nucleotides are TGTGCCAGCAGCCCCGACCGGGGACAGTCCCGGACCCAGTACTTC. This encodes CASSPDRGQSRTQYF. The chain combines TRBV7-3 with TRBJ2-5; 7 positions match TRBD1. J gave up 7 bases and V 5 bases, and 13 bases lay outside the gene matches. The CDR3 spans 15 residues. CDR1 is SGHTA, CDR2 FQGTGA, per germline.

CDR3 residues: CASRRSSGDYNEQFF. DNA of the CDR3: TGTGCCAGTAGACGGTCTAGCGGGGACTACAATGAGCAGTTCTTC. The chain joins TRBV19 to TRBJ2-1, with TRBD2 identical over 9 bases. CDR1 LNHDA and CDR2 SQIVND come from the germline V gene (reference sequence). The CDR3 totals 15 residues. V was clipped by 6 bases and J by 3 bases; unmatched bases: 6.

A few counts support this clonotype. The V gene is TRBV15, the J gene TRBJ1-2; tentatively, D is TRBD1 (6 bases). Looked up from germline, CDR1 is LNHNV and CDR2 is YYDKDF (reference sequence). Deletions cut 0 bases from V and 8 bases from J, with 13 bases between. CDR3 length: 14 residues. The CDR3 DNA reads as TGTGCCACCAGCAGAGAAGGGGGTAGTAGGGGCTACACCTTC. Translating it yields CATSREGGSRGYTF. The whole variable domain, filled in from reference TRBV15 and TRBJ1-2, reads DAMVIQNPRYQVTQFGKPVTLSCSQTLNHNVMYWYQQKSSQAPKLLFHYYDKDFNNEADTPDNFQSRRPNTSFCFLDIRSPGLGDTAMYLCATSREGGSRGYTFGSGTRLTVV.

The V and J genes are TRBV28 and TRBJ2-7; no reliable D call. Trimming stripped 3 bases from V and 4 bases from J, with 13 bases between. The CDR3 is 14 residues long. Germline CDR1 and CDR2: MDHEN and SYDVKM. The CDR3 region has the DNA TGTGCCAGCAGTTTTTTGGAGTGGGGATACGAGCAGTACTTC. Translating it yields CASSFLEWGYEQYF. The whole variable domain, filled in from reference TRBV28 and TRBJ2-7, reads DVKVTQSSRYLVKRTGEKVFLECVQDMDHENMFWYRQDPGLGLRLIYFSYDVKMKEKGDIPEGYSVSREKKERFSLILESASTNQTSMYLCASSFLEWGYEQYFGPGTRLTVT.

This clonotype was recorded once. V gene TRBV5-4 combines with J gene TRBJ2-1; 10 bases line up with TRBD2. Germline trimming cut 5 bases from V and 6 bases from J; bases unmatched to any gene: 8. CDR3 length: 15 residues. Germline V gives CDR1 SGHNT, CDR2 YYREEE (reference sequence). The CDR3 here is CASRPRLAGGNEQFF. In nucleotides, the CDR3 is TGTGCCAGCAGACCGAGATTAGCGGGAGGCAATGAGCAGTTCTTC.

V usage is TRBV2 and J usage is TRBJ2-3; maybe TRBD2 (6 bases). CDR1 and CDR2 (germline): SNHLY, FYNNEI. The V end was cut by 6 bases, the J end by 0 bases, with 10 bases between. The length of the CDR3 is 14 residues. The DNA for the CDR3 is TGTGCCAGCAGAGCCAGCGGGAGCACAGATACGCAGTATTTT. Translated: CASRASGSTDTQYF.

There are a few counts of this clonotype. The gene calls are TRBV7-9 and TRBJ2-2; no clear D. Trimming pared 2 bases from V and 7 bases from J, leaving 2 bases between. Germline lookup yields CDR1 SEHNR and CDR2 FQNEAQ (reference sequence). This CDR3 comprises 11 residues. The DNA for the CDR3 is TGTGCCAGCAGCTTAATCGGGGAGCTGTTTTTT. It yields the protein CASSLIGELFF. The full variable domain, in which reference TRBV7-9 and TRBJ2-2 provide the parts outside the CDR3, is DTGVSQNPRHKITKRGQNVTFRCDPISEHNRLYWYRQTLGQGPEFLTYFQNEAQLEKSRLLSDRFSAERPKGSFSTLEIQRTEQGDSAMYLCASSLIGELFFGEGSRLTVL.

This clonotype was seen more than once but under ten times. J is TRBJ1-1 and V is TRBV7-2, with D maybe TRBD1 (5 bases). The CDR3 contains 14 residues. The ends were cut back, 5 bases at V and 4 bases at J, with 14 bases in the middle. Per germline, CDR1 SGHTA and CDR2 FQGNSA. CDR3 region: CASSRMSGGTEAFF. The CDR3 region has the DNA TGTGCCAGCAGCCGAATGAGTGGGGGCACTGAAGCTTTCTTT.

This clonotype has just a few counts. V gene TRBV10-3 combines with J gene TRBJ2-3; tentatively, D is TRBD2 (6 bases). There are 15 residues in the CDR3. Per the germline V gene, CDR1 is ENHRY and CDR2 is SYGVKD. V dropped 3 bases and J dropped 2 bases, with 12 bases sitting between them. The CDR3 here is CAISEAGLSTDTQYF. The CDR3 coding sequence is TGTGCCATCAGTGAAGCGGGCCTATCCACAGATACGCAGTATTTT.

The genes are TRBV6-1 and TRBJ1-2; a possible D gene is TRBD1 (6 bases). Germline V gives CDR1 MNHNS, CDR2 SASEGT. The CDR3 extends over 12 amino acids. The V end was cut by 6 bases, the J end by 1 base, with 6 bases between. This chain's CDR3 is CASRQGNYGYTF. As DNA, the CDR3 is TGTGCCAGCAGACAGGGTAACTATGGCTACACCTTC.